This TCR beta chain was captured in a study of molecular identifiers for immune sequencing clone quantification. Overall study results and limits: Over 99% of CMV-specific effector molecules, but under 1% of naive ones, were in clones above 20 copies.

Concerning this clonotype: No antigen is known for it. This sequence may be a read error, since a much larger clone differs from it by one base.

In germline, CDR1 is SEHNR, CDR2 FQNEAQ (reference sequence). V was clipped by 6 bases and J by 7 bases, with 21 bases between them. The CDR3 contains 15 residues. Libraries of bulk TCR were made by previously described methods (with listed TCR primers). One entry per CDR3 protein, called by TCRdb with MiXCR from the PCR reads. The sample has about 320,000 distinct CDR3 sequences; roughly 23% are singletons. The receptor's source is a human donor in good health. Some libraries in this study had Jurkat cell RNA spiked in. The sample was naive CD8+ T cells from blood, with Jurkat cell RNA spiked in. Subset denoted: FACS-sorted CD8+CD4-CCR7+CD45RA+ naive T cells. J is TRBJ1-1 and V is TRBV7-9, with D unclear. The DNA of the CDR3 is TGTGCCAGCAGTCGCACCATCGACACACAAAATGAAGCTTTCTTT. It translates to CASSRTIDTQNEAFF.